The 13 T cell receptor beta chains below come from one sample, sequenced in a study of identical twins. TCRdb re-derived calls from the 5' RACE reads in MiXCR, one entry per CDR3 protein. The table has approximately 620,000 distinct CDR3 sequences, more than 6.5% seen once; the top ten hold 0.85% to 1%. These data are also associated with another study on yellow fever vaccine responses in identical twins.

Sequenced sample: PBMCs. These TCRs come from a woman in her late teens or twenties in good health.

This clonotype was counted a few times. The chain links TRBV4-3 to TRBJ2-7; 7 positions match TRBD2. With 2 bases clipped from V and 3 bases from J, the junction kept 13 bases outside the gene matches. CDR1 is LGHNA, CDR2 YSLEER, per germline. The CDR3 is made up of 17 amino acids. Here the CDR3 DNA reads TGCGCCAGCAGCCAACGAATTCCGGGAGAGCGGGGCTACGAGCAGTACTTC. This sequence encodes CASSQRIPGERGYEQYF.

This clonotype was counted at least ten times. V usage is TRBV29-1 and J usage is TRBJ2-7; 9 bases match TRBD2. Germline CDR1 is SQVTM and CDR2 is ANQGSEA. J lost 0 bases, V lost 3 bases, and 9 bases had no gene match. The CDR3 runs to 16 residues. Here the CDR3 DNA reads TGCAGCGTTGAGTCGCGGGAGGGCCGCTTCTCCTACGAGCAGTACTTC. This sequence encodes CSVESREGRFSYEQYF.

The chain is built from TRBV4-1 and TRBJ2-1, with 8 bases lining up with TRBD1. The CDR3 consists of 16 residues. Losses at the gene ends were 1 base for V and 7 bases for J; bases not matched to a gene: 9. The V gene's germline CDR1 is MGHRA and CDR2 YSYEKL. This chain's CDR3 is CASSQGPSGGSNEQFF. CDR3 sequence (DNA): TGCGCCAGCAGCCAAGGCCCGTCAGGGGGCTCGAATGAGCAGTTCTTC.

This clonotype was observed many times. The V gene is TRBV10-1, the J gene TRBJ2-7, with 7 bases identical to TRBD1. The CDR3 runs 13 residues. The J segment lost 2 bases and the V segment lost 2 bases, leaving 0 bases of the junction unmatched. Per germline, CDR1 WNHNN and CDR2 SYGVQD (reference sequence). The CDR3 sequence is CASSEDRAYEQYF. The CDR3 nucleotides are TGCGCCAGCAGTGAGGACAGGGCCTACGAGCAGTACTTC.

The chain carries TRBV7-8 and TRBJ2-1; no clear D gene. The CDR3 totals 18 residues. Trimming stripped 0 bases from V and 0 bases from J, with 15 bases between. The germline gives CDR1 SGHVS, CDR2 FQNEAQ. The CDR3 spells CASSLARLARTSYNEQFF. The CDR3 DNA is TGTGCCAGCAGCTTAGCCCGACTGGCGCGAACCTCCTACAATGAGCAGTTCTTC. The full variable domain, completed using reference TRBV7-8 and TRBJ2-1, is GAGVSQSPRYKVAKRGQDVALRCDPISGHVSLFWYQQALGQGPEFLTYFQNEAQLDKSGLPSDRFFAERPEGSVSTLKIQRTQQEDSAVYLCASSLARLARTSYNEQFFGPGTRLTVL.

This clonotype was counted a few times. This sequence joins TRBV3-1 and TRBJ2-3, with D uncertain. Germline V gene data show CDR1 as LGHDT and CDR2 as YNNKEL (reference sequence). The CDR3 has 15 amino acids. V lost 2 bases, J lost 2 bases, and 11 bases lay in between. The CDR3 DNA sequence: TGTGCCAGCAGCCAAAATGGCGGACCCACAGATACGCAGTATTTT. Protein: CASSQNGGPTDTQYF.

This clonotype has only one observation. V usage is TRBV7-9 and J usage is TRBJ1-6; a possible D gene is TRBD1 (5 bases). The CDR3 has 16 amino acids. V lost 4 bases, J lost 11 bases, and 21 bases lay in between. CDR1 is SEHNR, CDR2 FQNEAQ, per germline (reference sequence). This CDR3 reads CASSSHGERDPAPLHF. The DNA for the CDR3 is TGTGCCAGCAGCTCCCATGGTGAGAGGGACCCCGCACCCCTCCACTTT.

This clonotype was recorded many times. V and J are TRBV28 and TRBJ2-1; 8 positions match TRBD2. Germline values: CDR1 MDHEN, CDR2 SYDVKM. This CDR3 comprises 17 residues. V lost 4 bases, J lost 2 bases, and 10 bases stayed unmatched. The CDR3 spells CASSSLGTGGPYNEQFF. The CDR3 DNA reads TGTGCCAGCAGTTCCCTTGGGACGGGGGGGCCCTACAATGAGCAGTTCTTC.

This clonotype occurred many times. The V gene is TRBV11-2, the J gene TRBJ2-3; the D gene is possibly TRBD1 (6 bases). V was pared by 0 bases and J by 8 bases, with 12 bases between. The CDR3 is 14 amino acids. Looked up from germline, CDR1 is SGHAT and CDR2 is FQNNGV. The CDR3 reads CASSLDPSGVTQYF. CDR3 in DNA: TGTGCCAGCAGCTTAGATCCTTCAGGGGTTACGCAGTATTTT.

This chain connects TRBV9 to TRBJ2-2, with a weak D call TRBD1 (6 bases). Trimming cost V 2 bases and J 6 bases, with 20 bases left between them. Germline CDR1 reads SGDLS; CDR2 reads YYNGEE. The CDR3 runs 17 residues. Written as DNA, the CDR3 is TGTGCCAGCAGCGTGAGGGTAGGGGCAGGGGCGGCCGGGGAGCTGTTTTTT. Translating gives CASSVRVGAGAAGELFF.

This clonotype was observed at least ten times. The rearrangement joins TRBV7-2 to TRBJ2-1; 7 bases map to TRBD2. The CDR3 consists of 14 residues. V was clipped by 5 bases and J by 12 bases; unmatched bases: 13. Germline-derived CDR1 and CDR2 are SGHTA and FQGNSA. CDR3 protein: CASSLSGATGGQFF. In nucleotides, the CDR3 is TGTGCCAGCAGCCTCAGTGGGGCTACGGGAGGGCAGTTCTTC.

This clonotype was picked up many times. V is TRBV6-2 or TRBV6-3 and J is TRBJ2-2, with D tentatively TRBD1 (5 bases). The CDR3 totals 15 residues. Germline CDR1 is MNHEY and CDR2 is SVGEGT. V was shortened by 2 bases and J by 5 bases, with 12 bases between the two germline ends. The CDR3 nucleotides read TGTGCCAGCAGTTACCCCAGGGTTCAAACCGGGGAGCTGTTTTTT. Amino acids: CASSYPRVQTGELFF.

This clonotype was seen at least ten times. The rearrangement uses TRBV6-2 or TRBV6-3 and TRBJ1-5; the D gene is possibly TRBD1 (6 bases). V lost 7 bases and J 6 bases, leaving 16 bases between the germline ends. The germline gives CDR1 MNHEY, CDR2 SVGEGT. This CDR3 has 14 amino acids. The CDR3 sequence is CASTSSGGTQPQHF. CDR3 DNA sequence: TGTGCCAGCACGTCCTCGGGGGGCACTCAGCCCCAGCATTTT.